The sequence of this T cell receptor beta chain was determined in a study of cytomegalovirus exposure and HLA in healthy donors. V lost 5 bases, J lost 3 bases, and 14 bases lay in between. This CDR3 is built from 14 residues. CDR1 is SGHTA, CDR2 FQGNSA, per germline. PCR used 60 Vbeta primers and 13 Jbeta primers. Assay: immunoSEQ multiplex PCR; the TCRdb copy retains only in-frame clones and omits some. The sample has about 94,000 clones; over 65% are singletons. The specimen was PBMCs. The J gene is TRBJ2-7, the V gene TRBV7-2; D possibly corresponds to TRBD1 (5 bases). This clonotype originated in a human donor in good health. CDR3 DNA: TGTGCCAGCAGCCGCGGCAGGGTTGGCTACGAGCAGTACTTC. Protein sequence: CASSRGRVGYEQYF.